This T cell receptor (beta chain) was recorded in a study of T cell responses to AZD1222 COVID-19 vaccine. The CDR3 has 15 residues. The ends were cut back, 5 bases at V and 1 base at J, with 14 bases in the middle. Germline V gives CDR1 SEHNR, CDR2 FQNEAQ (reference sequence). Regarding the study as a whole: In the spike-specific TCR repertoire, nearly half reportedly target unmutated variant regions.

This table comes from immunoSEQ multiplex PCR, and its TCRdb copy is limited to in-frame clones, with some not included. The data show around 52,000 clones, with around 85% seen just once and 16% held by the top ten. On this clone: Antigen unknown.

V is TRBV7-9 and J is TRBJ1-1; D is unresolved. The clonotype comes from an adult in good health. Source: peripheral blood, taken on day 0 of AZD1222 vaccination. DNA for the CDR3: TGTGCCAGCAGCATAAACCCCCCCCCGAACACTGAAGCTTTCTTT. Amino acids: CASSINPPPNTEAFF.